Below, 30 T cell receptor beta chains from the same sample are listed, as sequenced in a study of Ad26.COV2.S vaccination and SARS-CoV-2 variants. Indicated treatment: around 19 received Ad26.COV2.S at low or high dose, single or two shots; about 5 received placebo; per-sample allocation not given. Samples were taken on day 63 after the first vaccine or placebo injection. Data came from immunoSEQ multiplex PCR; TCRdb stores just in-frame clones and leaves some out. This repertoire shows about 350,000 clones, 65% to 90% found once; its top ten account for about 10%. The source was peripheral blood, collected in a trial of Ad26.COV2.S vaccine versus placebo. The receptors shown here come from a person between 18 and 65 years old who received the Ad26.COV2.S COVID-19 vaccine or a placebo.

The CDR3 DNA is TGTGCCAGCAGTTTAGGGTGGGGCGAGCAGTACTTC. Amino acids: CASSLGWGEQYF. This rearrangement joins TRBV27 to TRBJ2-7, with unresolved D. CDR1 and CDR2 (germline): MNHEY, SMNVEV (reference sequence). V lost 2 bases to trimming and J lost 6 bases, with 8 bases between them. The CDR3 contains 12 residues.

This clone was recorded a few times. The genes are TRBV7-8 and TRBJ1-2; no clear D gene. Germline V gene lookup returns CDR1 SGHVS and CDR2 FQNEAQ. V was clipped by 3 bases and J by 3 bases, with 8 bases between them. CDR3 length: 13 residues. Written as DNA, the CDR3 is TGTGCCAGCAGCTTCCGGCAAGACTATGGCTACACCTTC. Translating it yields CASSFRQDYGYTF. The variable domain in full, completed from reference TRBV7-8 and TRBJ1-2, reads GAGVSQSPRYKVAKRGQDVALRCDPISGHVSLFWYQQALGQGPEFLTYFQNEAQLDKSGLPSDRFFAERPEGSVSTLKIQRTQQEDSAVYLCASSFRQDYGYTFGSGTRLTVV.

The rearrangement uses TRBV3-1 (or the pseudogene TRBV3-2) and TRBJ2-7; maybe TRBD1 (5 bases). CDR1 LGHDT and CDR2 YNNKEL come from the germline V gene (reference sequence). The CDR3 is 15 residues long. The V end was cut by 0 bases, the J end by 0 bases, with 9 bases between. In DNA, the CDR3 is TGTGCCAGCAGCCAAGAGACAGACAGCTCCTACGAGCAGTACTTC. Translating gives CASSQETDSSYEQYF.

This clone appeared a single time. CDR3 protein: CASSPTSGRPYNEQFF. The DNA of the CDR3 is TGTGCCAGCTCACCAACTAGCGGGAGACCCTACAATGAGCAGTTCTTC. J is TRBJ2-1 and V is TRBV18, with 11 bases fitting TRBD2. Germline V gene data show CDR1 as KGHSH and CDR2 as LQKENI. Trimming took 2 bases from V and 2 from J; bases not matched to a gene: 2. The CDR3 length is 16 residues.

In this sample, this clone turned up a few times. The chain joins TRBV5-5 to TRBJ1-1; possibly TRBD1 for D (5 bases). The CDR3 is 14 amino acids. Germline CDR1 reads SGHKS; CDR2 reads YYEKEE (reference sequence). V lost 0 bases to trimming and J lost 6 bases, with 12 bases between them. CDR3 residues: CASSLVGLGAEAFF. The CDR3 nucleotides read TGTGCCAGCAGCTTGGTGGGACTGGGAGCTGAAGCTTTCTTT.

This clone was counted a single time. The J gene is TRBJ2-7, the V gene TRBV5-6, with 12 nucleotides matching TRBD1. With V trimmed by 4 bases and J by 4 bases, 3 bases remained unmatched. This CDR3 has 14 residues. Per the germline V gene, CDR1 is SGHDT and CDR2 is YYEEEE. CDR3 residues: CASSGGQGAYEQYF. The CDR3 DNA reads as TGTGCCAGCAGCGGGGGACAGGGGGCTTACGAGCAGTACTTC.

This CDR3 reads CASRTVQEGYTF. The CDR3 coding sequence is TGTGCCAGCAGGACGGTACAGGAAGGCTACACCTTC. The genes are TRBV28 and TRBJ1-2, with a tentative D call TRBD1 (5 bases). This CDR3 has 12 residues. The V end lost 6 bases, the J end lost 8 bases, and 13 bases lay between the germline ends. The germline V gene encodes CDR1 MDHEN and CDR2 SYDVKM.

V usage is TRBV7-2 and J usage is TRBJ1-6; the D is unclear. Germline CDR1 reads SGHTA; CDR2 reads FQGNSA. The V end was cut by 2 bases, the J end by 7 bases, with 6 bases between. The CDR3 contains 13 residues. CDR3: CASSLQQNSPLHF. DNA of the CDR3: TGTGCCAGCAGCTTACAGCAGAATTCACCCCTCCACTTT.

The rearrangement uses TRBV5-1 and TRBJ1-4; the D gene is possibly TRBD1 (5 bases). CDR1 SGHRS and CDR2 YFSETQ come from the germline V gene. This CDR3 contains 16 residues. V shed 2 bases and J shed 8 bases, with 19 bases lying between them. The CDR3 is CASSLATGTRGEKLFF. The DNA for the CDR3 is TGCGCCAGCAGCTTAGCGACCGGGACTAGGGGCGAAAAACTGTTTTTT.

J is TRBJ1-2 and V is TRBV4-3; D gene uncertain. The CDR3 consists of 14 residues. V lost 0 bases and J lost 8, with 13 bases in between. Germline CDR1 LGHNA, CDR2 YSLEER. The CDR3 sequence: CASSQERFIRGYTF. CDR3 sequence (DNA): TGCGCCAGCAGCCAAGAGAGGTTTATCAGAGGCTACACCTTC.

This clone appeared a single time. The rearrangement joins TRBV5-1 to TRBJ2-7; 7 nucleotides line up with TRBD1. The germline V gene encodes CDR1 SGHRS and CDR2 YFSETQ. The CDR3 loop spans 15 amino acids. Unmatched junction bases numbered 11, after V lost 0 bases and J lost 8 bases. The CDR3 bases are TGCGCCAGCAGCTTGGCGGGACAGCCCGCAGCTCAGCAGTACTTC. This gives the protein CASSLAGQPAAQQYF.

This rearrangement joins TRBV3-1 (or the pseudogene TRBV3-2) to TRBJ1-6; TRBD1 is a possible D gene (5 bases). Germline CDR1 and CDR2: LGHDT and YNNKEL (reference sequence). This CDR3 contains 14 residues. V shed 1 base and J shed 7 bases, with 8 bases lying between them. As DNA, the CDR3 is TGTGCCAGCAGCCAAGGGGGGGGAAATTCACCCCTCCACTTT. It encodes CASSQGGGNSPLHF.

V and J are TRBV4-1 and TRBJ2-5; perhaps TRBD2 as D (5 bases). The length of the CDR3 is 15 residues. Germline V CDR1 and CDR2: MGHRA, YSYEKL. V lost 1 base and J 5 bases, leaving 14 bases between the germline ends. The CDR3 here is CASSQGVNGVETQYF. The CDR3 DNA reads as TGCGCCAGCAGCCAAGGGGTCAACGGGGTGGAGACCCAGTACTTC.

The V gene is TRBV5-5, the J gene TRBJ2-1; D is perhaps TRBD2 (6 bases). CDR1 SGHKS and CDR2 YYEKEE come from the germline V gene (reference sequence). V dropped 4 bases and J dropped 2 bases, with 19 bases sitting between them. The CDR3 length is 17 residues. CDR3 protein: CASSQTLAGLAYNEQFF. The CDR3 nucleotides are TGTGCCAGCAGCCAAACACTGGCGGGGCTAGCCTACAATGAGCAGTTCTTC.

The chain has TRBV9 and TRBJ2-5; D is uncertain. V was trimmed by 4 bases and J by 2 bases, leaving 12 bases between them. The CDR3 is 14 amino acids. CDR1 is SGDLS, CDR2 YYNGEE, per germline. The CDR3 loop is CASSPSGGQETQYF. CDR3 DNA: TGTGCCAGCAGCCCCTCAGGTGGTCAAGAGACCCAGTACTTC.

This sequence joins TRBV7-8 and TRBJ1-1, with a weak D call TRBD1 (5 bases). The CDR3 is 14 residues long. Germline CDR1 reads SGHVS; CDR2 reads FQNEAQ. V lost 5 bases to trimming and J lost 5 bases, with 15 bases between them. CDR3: CASSPGGGFTEAFF. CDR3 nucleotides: TGTGCCAGCAGCCCCGGGGGGGGTTTTACTGAAGCTTTCTTT.

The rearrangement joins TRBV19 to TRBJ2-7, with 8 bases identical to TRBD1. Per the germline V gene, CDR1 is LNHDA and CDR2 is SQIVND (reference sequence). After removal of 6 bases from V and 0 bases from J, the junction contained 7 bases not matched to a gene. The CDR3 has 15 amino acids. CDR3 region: CASSPFGTGSYEQYF. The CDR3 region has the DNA TGTGCCAGTAGCCCTTTCGGGACAGGCTCCTACGAGCAGTACTTC.

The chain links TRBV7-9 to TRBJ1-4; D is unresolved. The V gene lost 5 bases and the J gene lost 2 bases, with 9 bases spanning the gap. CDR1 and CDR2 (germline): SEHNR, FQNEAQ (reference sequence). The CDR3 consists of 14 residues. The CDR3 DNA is TGTGCCAGCAGCCTCACAGAGACTAATGAAAAACTGTTTTTT. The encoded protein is CASSLTETNEKLFF.

CDR3 region: CASSLGGYREADQHF. In DNA form, the CDR3 reads TGTGCCAGCAGCTTAGGGGGGTACAGGGAAGCGGACCAGCATTTT. This chain links TRBV7-2 with TRBJ1-5, with D maybe TRBD1 (6 bases). The CDR3 length is 15 residues. Germline V CDR1 and CDR2: SGHTA, FQGNSA. The V and J ends lost 1 base and 12 bases respectively, with 19 bases between them.

In DNA, the CDR3 is TGTGCCAGCAGGGAAAGGAGGACAGTCTATTCACCCCTCCACTTT. Its protein is CASRERRTVYSPLHF. V usage is TRBV6-4 and J usage is TRBJ1-6, with a tentative D call TRBD1 (6 bases). With 6 bases removed from V and 8 bases from J, the gap between germline ends came to 17 bases. The CDR3 runs 15 residues. Germline loops: CDR1 MRHNA, CDR2 SNTAGT.

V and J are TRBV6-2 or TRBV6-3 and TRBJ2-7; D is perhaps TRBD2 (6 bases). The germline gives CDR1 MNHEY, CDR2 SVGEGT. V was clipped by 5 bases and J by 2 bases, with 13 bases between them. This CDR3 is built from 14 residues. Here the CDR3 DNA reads TGTGCCAGCAGTGACCTTAGCGGAACCTACGAGCAGTACTTC. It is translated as CASSDLSGTYEQYF.

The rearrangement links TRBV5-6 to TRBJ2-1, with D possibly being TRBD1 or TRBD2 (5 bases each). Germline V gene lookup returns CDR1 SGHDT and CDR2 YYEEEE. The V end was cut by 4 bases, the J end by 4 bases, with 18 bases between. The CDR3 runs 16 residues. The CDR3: CASSQSGGHQYNEQFF. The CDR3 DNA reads TGTGCCAGCAGCCAATCCGGAGGACACCAATACAATGAGCAGTTCTTC. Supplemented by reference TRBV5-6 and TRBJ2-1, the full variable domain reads DAGVTQSPTHLIKTRGQQVTLRCSPKSGHDTVSWYQQALGQGPQFIFQYYEEEERQRGNFPDRFSGHQFPNYSSELNVNALLLGDSALYLCASSQSGGHQYNEQFFGPGTRLTVL.

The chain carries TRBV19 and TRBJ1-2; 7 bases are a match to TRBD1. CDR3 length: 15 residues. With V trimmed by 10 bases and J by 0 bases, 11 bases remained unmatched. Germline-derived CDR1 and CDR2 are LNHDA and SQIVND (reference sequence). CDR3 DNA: TGTGCCACCCGGGACAGCCCACTTCCTAACTATGGCTACACCTTC. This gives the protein CATRDSPLPNYGYTF.

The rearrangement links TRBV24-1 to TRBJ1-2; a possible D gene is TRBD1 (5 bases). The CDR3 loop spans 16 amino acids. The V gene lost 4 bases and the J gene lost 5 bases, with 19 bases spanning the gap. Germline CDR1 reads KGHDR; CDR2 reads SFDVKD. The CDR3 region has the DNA TGTGCCACCAGTGACAGCGACAGCCAAGGGGTATATGGCTACACCTTC. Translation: CATSDSDSQGVYGYTF.

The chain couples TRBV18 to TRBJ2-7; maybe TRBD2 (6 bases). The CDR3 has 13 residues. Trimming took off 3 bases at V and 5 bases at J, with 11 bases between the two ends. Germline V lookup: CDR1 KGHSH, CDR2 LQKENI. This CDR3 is CASSPIPGDEQYF. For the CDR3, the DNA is TGTGCCAGCTCACCCATTCCGGGGGACGAGCAGTACTTC.

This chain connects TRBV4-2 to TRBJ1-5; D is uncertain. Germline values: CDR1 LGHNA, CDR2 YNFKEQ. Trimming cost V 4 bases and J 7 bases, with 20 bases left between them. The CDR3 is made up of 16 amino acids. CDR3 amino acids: CASSPSLGASYQPQHF. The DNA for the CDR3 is TGTGCCAGCAGCCCGTCCTTAGGAGCTTCCTACCAGCCCCAGCATTTT.

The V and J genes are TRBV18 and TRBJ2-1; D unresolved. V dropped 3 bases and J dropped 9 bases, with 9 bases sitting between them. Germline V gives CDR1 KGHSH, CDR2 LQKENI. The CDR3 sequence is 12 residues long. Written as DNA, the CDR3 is TGTGCCAGCTCACCGGGGTCGATTGAGCAGTTCTTC. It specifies CASSPGSIEQFF.

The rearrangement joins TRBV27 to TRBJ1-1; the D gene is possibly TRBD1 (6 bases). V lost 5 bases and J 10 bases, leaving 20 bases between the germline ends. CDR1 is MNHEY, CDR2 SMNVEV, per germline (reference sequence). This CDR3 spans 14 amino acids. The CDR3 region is CASSTLPGGDGAFF. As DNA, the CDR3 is TGTGCCAGCAGTACACTCCCGGGGGGCGATGGAGCTTTCTTT.

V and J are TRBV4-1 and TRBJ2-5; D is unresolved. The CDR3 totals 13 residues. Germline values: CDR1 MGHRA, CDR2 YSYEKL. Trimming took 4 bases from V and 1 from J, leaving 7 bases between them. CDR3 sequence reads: CASSLSSQETQYF. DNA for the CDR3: TGCGCCAGCAGCCTCAGCTCCCAAGAGACCCAGTACTTC.

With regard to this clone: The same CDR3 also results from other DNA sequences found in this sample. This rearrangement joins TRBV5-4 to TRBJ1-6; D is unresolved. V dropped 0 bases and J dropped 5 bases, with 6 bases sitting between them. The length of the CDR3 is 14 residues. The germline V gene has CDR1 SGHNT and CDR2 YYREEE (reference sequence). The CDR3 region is CASSLGRNNSPLHF. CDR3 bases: TGTGCCAGCAGCTTGGGACGGAATAATTCACCCCTCCACTTT.